What follows are 20 T cell receptor beta chains derived from one specimen sequenced in a study of T cells in narcolepsy. Generated by immunoSEQ multiplex PCR, the TCRdb table keeps only in-frame clones and is missing some. This repertoire shows about 700 clones, over 15% found once; its top ten account for around a tenth. The antigens for these receptors are not known. The sample consisted of cultured CD4+ T cells from cerebrospinal fluid. The receptors shown here come from a human donor with narcolepsy.

By share, this clone counts as medium-sized (0.01 to 0.1%). The chain recombines TRBV19 with TRBJ1-5; no clear D. The CDR3 extends over 16 amino acids. Trimming removed 1 base at V and 2 bases at J, with 12 bases between. Germline values: CDR1 LNHDA, CDR2 SQIVND (reference sequence). CDR3 region: CASSIGATRGNQPQHF. In DNA, the CDR3 is TGTGCCAGTAGTATAGGGGCAACGAGGGGCAATCAGCCCCAGCATTTT.

The genes are TRBV5-5 and TRBJ2-5, with D hard to call. The DNA end lines up better with TRBJ2-7; the J call may be wrong. Germline CDR1 SGHKS, CDR2 YYEKEE (reference sequence). CDR3 length: 14 amino acids. The CDR3 DNA reads TGTGCCAGCAGCTCCTTGGAAGACTCCTACGAGCAGTACTTC. It yields the protein CASSSLEDSYEQYF.

For this clone: Germline and junction disagree at one end, which may indicate a read error. This chain uses TRBV10-3 with TRBJ1-2; 7 nucleotides match TRBD1. CDR3 length: 14 residues. The germline gives CDR1 ENHRY, CDR2 SYGVKD. The CDR3 loop is CASSPIDRAGGYTF. In DNA, the CDR3 is TGTGCCAGCAGTCCGATCGACAGGGCGGGAGGCTACACCTTC.

The chain couples TRBV6-5 to TRBJ2-7; TRBD2 matches 8 bases. This CDR3 comprises 13 residues. V was pared by 5 bases and J by 5 bases, with 5 bases of the junction left unmatched. Germline loops: CDR1 MNHEY, CDR2 SVGAGI. The CDR3 loop reads CASSSDGRDEQYF. The CDR3 nucleotides read TGTGCCAGCAGTAGCGACGGGAGGGACGAGCAGTACTTC.

The gene calls are TRBV21-1 and TRBJ2-7; TRBD1, as called in the table, went unchecked against the DNA. TRBV21-1 is designated a pseudogene. The CDR3 has 14 amino acids. The CDR3 DNA reads TGTGCCAGCAGGGGGACAGGGCTCTCCTACGAGCAGTACTTC. Translation gives CASRGTGLSYEQYF.

This clone is classed as large. V is TRBV6-6 and J is TRBJ1-2; 9 bases line up with TRBD1. With 10 bases clipped from V and 4 bases from J, the junction kept 13 bases outside the gene matches. The CDR3 is made up of 15 amino acids. Germline loops: CDR1 MNHNY, CDR2 SVGAGI (reference sequence). DNA for the CDR3: TGTGCCACCCTGGGGATAGGGACAGGGACCTATGGCTACACCTTC. Protein product: CATLGIGTGTYGYTF.

By sample share, this clone is medium-sized. The chain recombines TRBV6-6 with TRBJ2-5; 14 bases match TRBD2. Germline V lookup: CDR1 MNHNY, CDR2 SVGAGI (reference sequence). CDR3 size: 15 residues. The V and J ends lost 4 bases and 6 bases, in that order; junction bases with no gene match: 4. The CDR3, as DNA: TGTGCCAGCAGTTCCGGGACTAGCGGGAGAAAGACCCAGTACTTC. Protein product: CASSSGTSGRKTQYF.

This clone was seen a handful of times. This chain links TRBV6-5 with TRBJ1-2; perhaps TRBD1 as D (6 bases). Germline V gene sequence: CDR1 MNHEY, CDR2 SVGAGI. The CDR3 has 13 amino acids. Trimming removed 11 bases at V and 0 bases at J, with 13 bases between. This CDR3 is CAYSKGANYGYTF. The CDR3 region has the DNA TGTGCCTACTCAAAGGGGGCTAACTATGGCTACACCTTC.

This clone has more than one count but fewer than ten. The V gene is TRBV6-5, the J gene TRBJ2-5, with TRBD2 as a possible D gene (6 bases). The germline V and J ends were trimmed by 4 bases and 4 bases, with 16 bases remaining between them. CDR1 and CDR2 from the germline V gene are MNHEY and SVGAGI. The CDR3 has 15 amino acids. The CDR3 protein is CASSSTRFKRETQYF. The CDR3 coding sequence is TGTGCCAGCAGTTCGACTAGGTTCAAACGAGAGACCCAGTACTTC.

In this sample, this clone is large. This chain uses TRBV23-1 with TRBJ1-3; 9 bases agree with TRBD1. TRBV23-1 is recorded as an ORF, its role being uncertain. The junction had 15 bases not matched to a gene; V was cut back by 3 bases and J by 3 bases. The CDR3 is made up of 19 amino acids. CDR3 sequence (DNA): TGCGCCAGCAGTCACCCCTACGGGGACAGGGATTTGTTTGGAAACACCATATATTTT. It specifies CASSHPYGDRDLFGNTIYF.

About this clone: Mismatch with germline at one junction end may stem from a read error. This chain joins TRBV5-1 and TRBJ2-7; D is unclear. The CDR3 length is 14 residues. Germline V gene data show CDR1 as SGHRS and CDR2 as YFSETQ. Written as DNA, the CDR3 is TGTGCCAGCAGCTTCACGCCCCACCTAACCGAGCAGTACTTC. As protein: CASSFTPHLTEQYF. Full variable domain (rest looked up from reference TRBV5-1 and TRBJ2-7): KAGVTQTPRYLIKTRGQQVTLSCSPISGHRSVSWYQQTPGQGLQFLFEYFSETQRNKGNFPGRFSGRQFSNSRSEMNVSTLELGDSALYLCASSFTPHLTEQYFGPGTRLTVT.

The chain uses TRBV28 and TRBJ2-5; 8 bases align to TRBD1. Germline V CDR1 and CDR2: MDHEN, SYDVKM. Trimming took 2 bases from V and 4 from J; bases not matched to a gene: 6. This CDR3 region has 15 residues. CDR3 nucleotides: TGTGCCAGCAGTTTACCCCCGACAGGGGTAGAGACCCAGTACTTC. Its protein is CASSLPPTGVETQYF.

The sample holds one count of this clone. A far larger clone is just one base off, so this is likely a read error. The J gene is TRBJ2-7, the V gene TRBV6-6; 9 bases fit TRBD2. The CDR3 is 14 amino acids. V dropped 4 bases and J dropped 2; count of bases not matched to a gene: 3. Germline CDR1 is MNHNY and CDR2 is SVGAGI (reference sequence). The CDR3 loop is CASSSLAGPYEQYF. The CDR3 DNA reads TGTGCCAGCAGTTCTCTAGCGGGGCCCTACGAGCAGTACTTC.

This clone is a singleton in its sample. The chain couples TRBV5-8 to TRBJ1-5, with no clear D. Trimming took 1 base from V and 1 from J, leaving 21 bases between them. CDR1 and CDR2 from the germline V gene are SGHTS and YDEGEE. This CDR3 is built from 19 residues. The CDR3 DNA follows: TGTGCCAGCAGCTTGTTTTTGTTATCCGAGGGTGGGAGCAATCAGCCCCAGCATTTT. It specifies CASSLFLLSEGGSNQPQHF.

By share, this clone counts as medium-sized. V is TRBV7-9 and J is TRBJ1-1; the match to TRBD1 covers 7 bases. V lost 4 bases and J lost 5; bases outside the gene matches: 7. This CDR3 is 14 amino acids long. The germline V gene has CDR1 SEHNR and CDR2 FQNEAQ (reference sequence). The CDR3 protein is CASSSQRGRTEAFF. CDR3 bases: TGTGCCAGCAGCTCTCAGAGGGGGCGAACTGAAGCTTTCTTT.

By frequency in the sample, this clone is large (0.1 to 1%). This chain connects TRBV6-1 to TRBJ2-7; 8 nucleotides match TRBD2. The V gene end was trimmed by 5 bases and the J gene end by 5 bases; junction bases not matched to a gene: 8. CDR3 size: 14 residues. In germline, CDR1 is MNHNS, CDR2 SASEGT. The CDR3 is CASSLSGISDEQYF. CDR3 sequence (DNA): TGTGCCAGCAGTCTTAGCGGGATCTCGGACGAGCAGTACTTC.

This clone is termed medium-sized. J is TRBJ2-6 and V is TRBV2, with D tentatively TRBD1 (5 bases). Trimming took off 2 bases at V and 2 bases at J, with 10 bases between the two ends. The CDR3 totals 16 residues. The germline V gene encodes CDR1 SNHLY and CDR2 FYNNEI. The CDR3 DNA reads TGTGCCAGCAGTGAAACAGGCGGAGCTGGGGCCAACGTCCTGACTTTC. Translation: CASSETGGAGANVLTF.

By share, this clone ranks as large. The genes are TRBV2 and TRBJ2-7; tentatively, D is TRBD1 (6 bases). Trimming shortened V by 5 bases and J by 6 bases, and 14 bases separated the two germline ends. CDR1 is SNHLY, CDR2 FYNNEI, per germline. This CDR3 region has 13 residues. The CDR3 DNA is TGTGCCAGCAGTTCACAGGGAACCCCCGAGCAGTACTTC. It codes for CASSSQGTPEQYF.

The rearrangement links TRBV7-6 to TRBJ2-6, with 8 nucleotides matching TRBD1. The CDR3 extends over 18 amino acids. Germline CDR1 is SGHVS and CDR2 is FNYEAQ. Trimming at V came to 6 bases and at J to 4 bases, leaving 14 bases not matched to a gene. CDR3 amino acids: CASSFPGQVFSGANVLTF. In nucleotides, the CDR3 is TGTGCCAGCAGTTTCCCGGGACAGGTTTTTTCCGGGGCCAACGTCCTGACTTTC.

This clone was seen a handful of times. The J gene is TRBJ2-1, the V gene TRBV6-1, with a weak D call TRBD2 (5 bases). The germline gives CDR1 MNHNS, CDR2 SASEGT. This CDR3 is built from 15 residues. V dropped 4 bases and J dropped 3 bases, with 13 bases sitting between them. The CDR3 sequence is CASSVWELGYNEQFF. CDR3 DNA sequence: TGTGCCAGCAGTGTTTGGGAGTTGGGCTACAATGAGCAGTTCTTC.